These 16 T cell receptor beta chains came from one sample sequenced in a study of T cell repertoires in cytomegalovirus infection. MiXCR, applied by TCRdb to the reads, yields one record per CDR3 protein. The table shows about a million distinct CDR3 sequences, with 31% occurring only once. The antigens for these receptors are not known. The sequencing here drew on cultured CD8+ T cells from PBMCs, taken from culture after CMV antigen stimulation. The receptor source for this set is a human donor in good health (CMV status not recorded). Some clones in this sample may be carry-over from other donors' samples.

The V gene is TRBV10-2, the J gene TRBJ1-1, with D perhaps TRBD1 (6 bases). Trimming shortened V by 7 bases and J by 0 bases, and 18 bases separated the two germline ends. The CDR3 runs 16 residues. Germline loops: CDR1 WSHSY, CDR2 SAAADI. The DNA of the CDR3 is TGCGCCAGCACAGGGTTGGGACATGACTTGAACACTGAAGCTTTCTTT. Translating gives CASTGLGHDLNTEAFF.

In DNA, the CDR3 is TGTGCCAGCAGCGATTACACCCGGGACGATGAGCAGTTCTTC. Translation: CASSDYTRDDEQFF. The rearrangement joins TRBV9 to TRBJ2-1, with D tentatively TRBD1 or TRBD2 (5 bases each). Trimming removed 3 bases at V and 8 bases at J, with 15 bases between. Germline V CDR1 and CDR2: SGDLS, YYNGEE. CDR3 length: 14 amino acids.

This chain joins TRBV4-1 and TRBJ1-2; no clear D. V was shortened by 4 bases and J by 1 base, with 16 bases between the two germline ends. Looked up from germline, CDR1 is MGHRA and CDR2 is YSYEKL. The CDR3 has 16 amino acids. The DNA for the CDR3 is TGCGCCAGCAGCCTAGGGCCAGCCGTCCTTAACTATGGCTACACCTTC. Protein: CASSLGPAVLNYGYTF.

This clonotype was seen more than once but under ten times. CDR3 DNA: TGTGCCAGCAGCCCATCATCGTTTCCCGAAGCTTTCTTT. This codes for CASSPSSFPEAFF. The V and J genes are TRBV13 and TRBJ1-1; no definite D call. V was clipped by 5 bases and J by 8 bases, with 15 bases between them. The CDR3 has 13 amino acids. Germline V lookup: CDR1 PRHDT, CDR2 FYEKMQ (reference sequence).

This clonotype came up a few times. V gene TRBV6-5 combines with J gene TRBJ2-7; D is uncertain. The CDR3 contains 14 residues. Germline CDR1 MNHEY, CDR2 SVGAGI. V lost 7 bases and J 7 bases, leaving 20 bases between the germline ends. CDR3: CASTYEMATGEQYF. The CDR3 DNA sequence: TGTGCCAGCACCTATGAGATGGCTACTGGAGAGCAGTACTTC.

This rearrangement joins TRBV13 to TRBJ2-1, with 9 bases lining up with TRBD1. The CDR3 contains 16 residues. The V gene's germline CDR1 is PRHDT and CDR2 FYEKMQ (reference sequence). J was trimmed by 5 bases and V by 5 bases; bases with no gene match: 10. The chain's CDR3 is CASSPERQGVNNEQFF. The CDR3 bases are TGTGCCAGCAGCCCAGAGAGACAGGGGGTCAACAATGAGCAGTTCTTC.

V gene TRBV6-6 combines with J gene TRBJ2-7; possibly TRBD1 for D (5 bases). V was shortened by 0 bases and J by 5 bases, with 14 bases between the two germline ends. Germline V lookup: CDR1 MNHNY, CDR2 SVGAGI (reference sequence). This CDR3 comprises 15 residues. CDR3 DNA: TGTGCCAGCAGTTACTCCCCGCAGGGTATGGACGAGCAGTACGTC. It is translated as CASSYSPQGMDEQYV.

This clonotype occurred once. V gene TRBV20-1 combines with J gene TRBJ2-7, with D unresolved. CDR1 is DFQATT and CDR2 is SNEGSKA in the germline V gene (reference sequence). Trimming stripped 0 bases from V and 2 bases from J, with 11 bases between. The CDR3 length is 14 residues. The CDR3 DNA reads TGCAGTGCTAGAGATCGCTACCTCGCCTACGAGCAGTACGTC. It yields the protein CSARDRYLAYEQYV.

In its sample, this clonotype was seen a few times. A much larger clone sits a single nucleotide away, making a read error possible. V and J are TRBV9 and TRBJ2-1; D gene uncertain. The V end lost 0 bases, the J end lost 0 bases, and 4 bases lay between the germline ends. Germline loops: CDR1 SGDLS, CDR2 YYNGEE. The CDR3 has 14 residues. DNA for the CDR3: TGTGCCAGCAGCGTAGACGGCTCCTACAATGAGCAGTTCTTC. Translated: CASSVDGSYNEQFF.

This clonotype was counted only a few times. The chain has TRBV7-2 and TRBJ1-4; D call uncertain. The CDR3 length is 12 residues. V was clipped by 1 base and J by 9 bases, with 6 bases between them. Germline V gene data show CDR1 as SGHTA and CDR2 as FQGNSA. As DNA, the CDR3 is TGTGCCAGCAGCTTAGACGGCCAAAAACTGTTTTTT. Amino acids: CASSLDGQKLFF.

This clonotype was seen only a few times. V and J are TRBV7-9 and TRBJ2-5; perhaps D is TRBD1 or TRBD2 (5 bases each). The CDR3 has 16 amino acids. Germline assignment: CDR1 SEHNR and CDR2 FQNEAQ (reference sequence). Trimming removed 1 base from V and 2 bases from J, with 14 bases in between. Written as DNA, the CDR3 is TGTGCCAGCAGCTTAGACCCCCGGGACCCGCAAGAGACCCAGTACTTC. Its protein product is CASSLDPRDPQETQYF.

V and J are TRBV7-9 and TRBJ2-3; no reliable D call. There are 17 residues in the CDR3. Germline V gives CDR1 SEHNR, CDR2 FQNEAQ (reference sequence). With 4 bases removed from V and 4 bases from J, the gap between germline ends came to 21 bases. The CDR3 protein is CASSSTGRLVSADTQYF. The CDR3, as DNA: TGTGCCAGCAGCTCGACCGGAAGGTTGGTGAGTGCAGATACGCAGTATTTT.

The V and J genes are TRBV15 and TRBJ1-5; D gene ambiguous. The CDR3 has 15 residues. Germline loops: CDR1 LNHNV, CDR2 YYDKDF (reference sequence). Trimming pared 1 base from V and 2 bases from J, leaving 9 bases between. Written as DNA, the CDR3 is TGTGCCACCAGCAGAGGGGAAAGGGGCAATCAGCCCCAGCATTTT. Its translation is CATSRGERGNQPQHF.

This clonotype was detected a few times. The chain links TRBV12-3 or TRBV12-4 to TRBJ1-4; a weak D match, TRBD1 (5 bases). The CDR3 is 9 residues long. This CDR3 reads CARGGKLFF. In DNA form, the CDR3 reads TGTGCGAGGGGAGGAAAACTGTTTTTT.

V and J are TRBV4-1 and TRBJ1-6, with D possibly TRBD1 on 6 matching bases. Trimming cost V 0 bases and J 12 bases, with 12 bases left between them. Looked up from germline, CDR1 is MGHRA and CDR2 is YSYEKL. CDR3 size: 14 residues. The CDR3 region has the DNA TGCGCCAGCAGCCAAGACAGGGGCCCGAGACCCCTCCACTTT. Translated: CASSQDRGPRPLHF.

As regards this clonotype: A junction end diverges from the germline sequence, so it may reflect a read error. The chain joins TRBV4-1 to TRBJ1-1; no clear D gene. Germline lookup yields CDR1 MGHRA and CDR2 YSYEKL. This CDR3 is 15 amino acids long. CDR3 amino acids: CASSQEAQSNTEAFF. DNA for the CDR3: TGTGCCAGCAGCCAAGAGGCGCAGTCGAACACTGAAGCTTTCTTT.